This T cell receptor (beta chain) was sequenced during a study of identical twins. After template switching added a universal primer site, the resulting cDNA carried unique molecular identifiers. TCRdb reprocessed the 5' RACE reads with MiXCR, giving one entry per CDR3 protein. Of hundreds of thousands of distinct CDR3 sequences detected, around 6% appear once; the ten largest clones hold 1.5% to 2%. Points from the study as a whole: Zero-insertion analyses might be partly confounded by invariant T cells like MAIT and iNKT. Insertions ran lower in abundant cord blood beta clonotypes, though not in memory repertoires. The study found excess low generation probability among twin-shared out-of-frame alpha sequences.

This clonotype has ten or more counts. The antigen is not known. Looked up from germline, CDR1 is SGHRS and CDR2 is YFSETQ. This CDR3 has 13 residues. With 0 bases removed from V and 7 bases from J, the gap between germline ends came to 7 bases. The sample was naive T cells sorted from blood. The gene calls are TRBV5-1 and TRBJ2-2, with D uncertain. The source is a man aged 18 to 35 in good health. CDR3 sequence: CASSLEGLGELFF. The CDR3 DNA reads TGCGCCAGCAGCTTGGAAGGTCTCGGGGAGCTGTTTTTT.